This is a list of T cell receptor beta chains from one sample in a study of T-cell reconstitution after alpha-beta-depleted transplantation in children. A single record per CDR3 protein comes from TCRdb applying MiXCR to the PCR reads. This table holds 200,000 or so distinct CDR3 sequences, just under 6.5% found once. The starting material was PBMCs, obtained before TCRalphabeta/CD19-depleted stem cell transplant. The receptors stem from a girl under three years old with combined immunodeficiency, due to receive a stem cell transplant. CDR3s include the opening cysteine and the closing phenylalanine or tryptophan. For some rows the clone size is stated as once, few or many, or as a class when expanded; others skip it.

v_call clone_size cdr3_aa
TRBV4-3 many CASSHVASSYNEQFF
TRBV6-5 many CASSYSWGGSYNEQFF
TRBV2 few CASFGAGGRTGELFF
TRBV25-1 many CASSDLGTGKTGELFF
TRBV7-3 many CASSFLGLEGYTF
TRBV5-1 many CASSLAAGRQKTQYF
TRBV12-3/TRBV12-4 many CASSLNRDGDNEQFF
TRBV2 many CASRPVTGTSDIETQYF
TRBV20-1 many CSAPKGTSGFHSYEQYF
TRBV12-3/TRBV12-4 many CASSFDREGTEAFF
TRBV20-1 many CSATERTGNTIYF
TRBV7-8 many CASSLAAGGAGSFYEQYF
TRBV11-2 many CASSNIGRLAGSASYNEQFF
TRBV7-3 NA CASSPGPFNTEAFF
TRBV27 few CASQNWKGVRNEQFF
TRBV7-9 many CASSLVLSSGELFF
TRBV4-1 many CASSPGRIVNEQYF
TRBV20-1 many CSAPIANTGELFF
TRBV4-3 few CASSQGVGGGAKGDEQFF
TRBV12-3/TRBV12-4 many CASRRDGNTEAFF
TRBV27 many CASRQLRGQTFANTGELFF
TRBV12-3/TRBV12-4 many CASSTPNLWREGEYNEQFF
TRBV5-1 NA CASSQYSPDVLTF
TRBV7-3 few CASSKLGEFPPNTEAFF
TRBV24-1 many CATSDHARTDTQYF
TRBV6-5 many CASSPGLSYEQYF
TRBV29-1 many CSVEYFSGRYYEQYF
TRBV5-5 few CASTTPYRGRYEQYF
TRBV12-3/TRBV12-4 many CASSFGGTSQETQYF
TRBV20-1 many CSVFQYNEQFF
TRBV12-3/TRBV12-4 few CASQAQRGSGALDCYTF
TRBV29-1 many CSVPTGMNTEAFF
TRBV28 few CASTPVRELGEQYF
TRBV4-2 many CASSIGFGYEQYF
TRBV20-1 many CSARDGNRAQETQYF
TRBV12-3/TRBV12-4 many CASSLHGTSEYNEQFF
TRBV29-1 many CSVERRDTEAFF
TRBV29-1 many CSVERSYEQYF
TRBV7-8 many CASSLLGGLLVDTQYF
TRBV7-2 medium-sized CASSRPTSGSDAETQYF
TRBV20-1 many CSARGQVKDYEQYF
TRBV29-1 many CSVDPRGIKGNEQFF
TRBV29-1 many CSVYAGELFF